This T cell receptor beta chain was observed in a study of OX40 agonist ivuxolimab in advanced cancers. Profiled with immunoSEQ multiplex PCR; TCRdb holds only in-frame clones, not every one. The repertoire has more than 60,000 clones, around 73% of them found once; the top ten carry about 1.6%. The length of the CDR3 is 15 residues. Germline CDR1 and CDR2: SGDLS and YYNGEE. The germline V and J ends were trimmed by 3 bases and 3 bases, with 10 bases remaining between them. This TCR derives from an adult with an advanced solid tumor such as melanoma, head and neck, liver or kidney cancer. The rearrangement links TRBV9 to TRBJ1-6; no definite D call. Sample: CD4+ or CD8+ T cells sorted from blood, taken in a trial of the OX40 agonist ivuxolimab. This chain's CDR3 is CASSASTSYNSPLHF. CDR3 sequence (DNA): TGTGCCAGCAGCGCGTCTACTAGCTATAATTCACCCCTCCACTTT.